The rows below give T cell receptor beta chains drawn from one sample of a study of T cells in Graves' hyperthyroidism and ophthalmopathy. TCRdb reprocessed the multiplex PCR reads via MiXCR and lists one record per CDR3 protein. The sample includes some 500,000 distinct CDR3 sequences, 16% of them seen just once. The sequenced sample was blood. These receptors were collected from a woman in her twenties or thirties with Graves' ophthalmopathy. CDR3s include the opening cysteine and the closing phenylalanine or tryptophan. Fields, in order: J gene, clone size, V gene, CDR3 length, D gene, CDR3 DNA, CDR3 protein. The D gene is left open where the match is weak. Where a row states a size, it is once, few, many or the class of an expanded clone; other rows omit it.

TRBJ1-1 | many | TRBV29-1 | 16 | . | TGCAGCGTTAATCTTCGGGGGCTAAGTATGAACACTGAAGCTTTCTTT | CSVNLRGLSMNTEAFF
TRBJ1-5 | . | TRBV4-1 | 17 | . | TGCGCCAGCAGCCCCGTTAGGGGGATGGGGAAATATCAGCCCCAGCATTTT | CASSPVRGMGKYQPQHF
TRBJ2-1 | many | TRBV20-1 | 15 | . | TGCAGTGCTAGGGAGACAGGCAAAACCTACAATGAGCAGTTCTTC | CSARETGKTYNEQFF
TRBJ1-1 | few | TRBV18 | 17 | . | TGTGCCAGCTCACCAAACTCTCTCTTCGCTACAAACACTGAAGCTTTCTTT | CASSPNSLFATNTEAFF
TRBJ1-4 | few | TRBV11-2 | 13 | . | TGTGCCAGCAGCTTCGAATATACGGAGAAACTGTTTTTT | CASSFEYTEKLFF
TRBJ2-2 | . | TRBV19 | 15 | . | TGTGCCAGTACTAACGAGCGGAGGAACACCGGGGAGCTGTTTTTT | CASTNERRNTGELFF
TRBJ2-3 | many | TRBV3-1 | 15 | TRBD1 | TGTGCCAGCAGCCCGGGACAGGGAGAAGCAGATACGCAGTATTTT | CASSPGQGEADTQYF
TRBJ1-4 | . | TRBV5-1 | 16 | TRBD1 | TGCGCCAGCAGCCAATACACGGGACAGGGTGGTGAAAAACTGTTTTTT | CASSQYTGQGGEKLFF
TRBJ1-2 | many | TRBV28 | 17 | . | TGTGCCAGCAGTTCCCCTTTTGGTTCAGGCCCGAACTATGGCTACACCTTC | CASSSPFGSGPNYGYTF
TRBJ2-7 | many | TRBV30 | 12 | . | TGTGCCTGGTCCGGCCTAACTCTAGAGCAGTACTTC | CAWSGLTLEQYF
TRBJ2-1 | many | TRBV7-2 | 18 | TRBD2 | TGTGCCAGCAGCTCCCCCTCCCGTAGCGGGAGAGCCTACAATGAGCAGTTCTTC | CASSSPSRSGRAYNEQFF
TRBJ2-3 | many | TRBV30 | 14 | TRBD1 | TGTGCCTGGACACAGGGGGCAACGTCAGATACGCAGTATTTT | CAWTQGATSDTQYF
TRBJ1-1 | many | TRBV30 | 14 | . | TGTGCCTGGAGGGGGGAGGGACGGCAGACTGAAGCTTTCTTT | CAWRGEGRQTEAFF
TRBJ2-1 | many | TRBV12-3/TRBV12-4 | 15 | TRBD2 | TGTGCCAGCAGTTTATCGGGACTAGTCTACAATGAGCAGTTCTTC | CASSLSGLVYNEQFF
TRBJ1-5 | many | TRBV27 | 15 | . | TGTGCCAGCAGTTTATCGTCCTATAGCAATCAGCCCCAGCATTTT | CASSLSSYSNQPQHF
TRBJ1-2 | . | TRBV20-1 | 16 | . | TGCAGTGCTGGGGATAGACAGGAAAACTTTTACTATGGCTACACCTTC | CSAGDRQENFYYGYTF
TRBJ2-1 | . | TRBV13 | 19 | TRBD2 | TGTGCCAGCAGCTTAGGCCGCGGGCTAGCGGGAGCTCGGTTGAATGAGCAGTTCTTC | CASSLGRGLAGARLNEQFF
TRBJ2-7 | . | TRBV6-2/TRBV6-3 | 13 | . | TGTGCCAGCAGTTACGGGACTGGTTACGAGCAGTACTTC | CASSYGTGYEQYF
TRBJ2-5 | many | TRBV30 | 14 | TRBD1 | TGTGCCTGGAGTGCACAGGGGGCCCAAGAGACCCAGTACTTC | CAWSAQGAQETQYF
TRBJ2-5 | . | TRBV3-1 | 15 | TRBD2 | TGTGCCAGCAGCTCCCGGACTAGCGGGAGTGGGGGGATCCACTTC | CASSSRTSGSGGIHF
TRBJ2-5 | many | TRBV7-2 | 15 | TRBD2 | TGTGCCAGCAGCTTTCAAGCGGGAGTTGGAGAGACCCAGTACTTC | CASSFQAGVGETQYF
TRBJ2-7 | many | TRBV7-2 | 15 | . | TGTGCCAGCAGCTTAGTTGCTAGCGCTCTAAACGAGCAGTACTTC | CASSLVASALNEQYF
TRBJ1-1 | . | TRBV5-6 | 16 | TRBD1 | TGTGCCAGCAGCCCCGACAGGGGGCGGATGAACACTGAAGCTTTCTTT | CASSPDRGRMNTEAFF
TRBJ1-1 | many | TRBV13 | 13 | . | TGTGCCAGCAGCTTGCAGGATGGGACTGAAGCTTTCTTT | CASSLQDGTEAFF
TRBJ1-3 | many | TRBV4-3 | 15 | . | TGCGCCAGCAGCCAAGATATTAACCTTGGAAACACCATATATTTT | CASSQDINLGNTIYF
TRBJ2-3 | many | TRBV24-1 | 16 | TRBD1 | TGTGCCACCAGTGAGTCCGGGACAGAAACCACAGATACGCAGTATTTT | CATSESGTETTDTQYF
TRBJ1-1 | many | TRBV30 | 15 | TRBD1 | TGTGCCTGGAGCCCGACAGGGAAAGCCACCACTGAAGCTTTCTTT | CAWSPTGKATTEAFF
TRBJ2-7 | many | TRBV27 | 16 | TRBD1 | TGTGCCAGCAGACCCCAACCGGGACAGGGAAGCCCCGAGCAGTACTTC | CASRPQPGQGSPEQYF
TRBJ1-3 | . | TRBV9 | 16 | TRBD1 | TGTGCCAGCAGCACGCGAGGACAGGTCTCTGGAAACACCATATATTTT | CASSTRGQVSGNTIYF
TRBJ2-5 | few | TRBV3-1 | 13 | . | TGTGCCAGCAGCCAAGGCTTAAAAGAGACCCAGTACTTC | CASSQGLKETQYF
TRBJ2-1 | few | TRBV20-1 | 11 | . | TGCAGTGCTCGGGGCTTGGATGAGCAGTTCTTC | CSARGLDEQFF
TRBJ2-3 | . | TRBV9 | 16 | . | TGTGCCAGCAGCCCCCACGGGACTCGAAAAGTGGATACGCAGTATTTT | CASSPHGTRKVDTQYF
TRBJ2-7 | many | TRBV6-6 | 17 | TRBD1 | TGTGCCAGCAGTTACACCACCGGGACAGGGAAGAGGTACGAGCAGTACTTC | CASSYTTGTGKRYEQYF
TRBJ2-2 | many | TRBV11-2 | 11 | . | TGTGCCAGCAGGGGGCCCGGGGAGCTGTTTTTT | CASRGPGELFF
TRBJ2-7 | many | TRBV5-1 | 15 | TRBD1 | TGCGCCAGCAGCTTGAAGGGGGCAGGGCACTACGAGCAGTACTTC | CASSLKGAGHYEQYF